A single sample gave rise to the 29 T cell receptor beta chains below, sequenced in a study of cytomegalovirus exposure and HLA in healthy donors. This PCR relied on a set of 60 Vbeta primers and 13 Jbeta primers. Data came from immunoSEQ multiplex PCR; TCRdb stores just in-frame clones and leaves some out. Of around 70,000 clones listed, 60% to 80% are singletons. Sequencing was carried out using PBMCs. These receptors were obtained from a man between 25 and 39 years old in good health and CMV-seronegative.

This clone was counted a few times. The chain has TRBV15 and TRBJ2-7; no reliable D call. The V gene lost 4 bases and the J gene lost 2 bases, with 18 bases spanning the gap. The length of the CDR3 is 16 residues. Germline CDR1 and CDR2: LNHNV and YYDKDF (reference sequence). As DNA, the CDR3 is TGTGCCACCAGCACGCCGGGTTGGCCTCCTACCTACGAGCAGTACTTC. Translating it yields CATSTPGWPPTYEQYF.

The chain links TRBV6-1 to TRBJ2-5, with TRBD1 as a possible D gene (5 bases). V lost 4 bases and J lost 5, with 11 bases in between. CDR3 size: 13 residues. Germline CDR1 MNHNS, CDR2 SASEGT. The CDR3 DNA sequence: TGTGCCAGCAGTGGGACAATCGGGGAGACCCAGTACTTC. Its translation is CASSGTIGETQYF.

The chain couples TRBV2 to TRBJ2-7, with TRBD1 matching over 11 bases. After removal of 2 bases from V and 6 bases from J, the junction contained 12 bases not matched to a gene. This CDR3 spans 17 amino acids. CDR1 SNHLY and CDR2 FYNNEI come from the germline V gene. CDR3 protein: CASSESVPGQGVFEQYF. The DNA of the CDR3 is TGTGCCAGCAGTGAATCGGTGCCGGGACAGGGGGTTTTCGAGCAGTACTTC.

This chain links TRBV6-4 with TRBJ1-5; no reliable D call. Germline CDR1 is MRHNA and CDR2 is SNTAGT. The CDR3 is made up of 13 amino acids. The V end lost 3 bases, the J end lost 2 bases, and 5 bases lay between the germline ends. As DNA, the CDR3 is TGTGCCAGCAGTGAAGAGGGCAATCAGCCCCAGCATTTT. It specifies CASSEEGNQPQHF.

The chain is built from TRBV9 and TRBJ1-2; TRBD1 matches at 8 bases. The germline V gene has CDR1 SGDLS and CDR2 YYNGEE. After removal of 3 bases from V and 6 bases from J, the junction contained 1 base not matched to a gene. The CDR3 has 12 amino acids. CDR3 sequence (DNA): TGTGCCAGCAGCGCGACAGGGGATGGCTACACCTTC. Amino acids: CASSATGDGYTF.

The CDR3 spells CASSPWRNYEQYF. For the CDR3, the DNA is TGTGCCAGCAGCCCTTGGAGGAACTACGAGCAGTACTTC. The chain links TRBV6-5 to TRBJ2-7; tentative D call: TRBD2 (5 bases). From germline, CDR1 is MNHEY and CDR2 SVGAGI. The CDR3 is 13 residues long. Between the trimmed V and J ends, which lost 6 bases and 3 bases, there was a span of 12 bases.

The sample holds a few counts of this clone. This chain's CDR3 is CSVAWTGTVEQYF. CDR3 DNA: TGCAGCGTTGCTTGGACAGGTACGGTCGAGCAGTACTTC. The chain links TRBV29-1 to TRBJ2-7; TRBD1 agrees at 7 bases. The CDR3 totals 13 residues. Germline loops: CDR1 SQVTM, CDR2 ANQGSEA. J gave up 6 bases and V 4 bases, and 9 bases lay outside the gene matches.

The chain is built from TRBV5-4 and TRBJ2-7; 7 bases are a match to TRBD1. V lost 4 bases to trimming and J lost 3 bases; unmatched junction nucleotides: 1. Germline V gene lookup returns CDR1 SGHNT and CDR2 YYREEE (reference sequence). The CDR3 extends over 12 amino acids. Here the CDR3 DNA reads TGTGCCAGCAGCGCAGGGGGCTACGAGCAGTACTTC. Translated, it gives CASSAGGYEQYF.

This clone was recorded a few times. The CDR3 DNA reads as TGTGCCAGCAGTAGCGGGGGGGCCACAGATACGCAGTATTTT. Translation: CASSSGGATDTQYF. The V gene is TRBV6-4, the J gene TRBJ2-3; 10 nucleotides align to TRBD2. The junction had 1 base not matched to a gene; V was cut back by 5 bases and J by 2 bases. The CDR3 contains 14 residues. Per the germline V gene, CDR1 is MRHNA and CDR2 is SNTAGT.

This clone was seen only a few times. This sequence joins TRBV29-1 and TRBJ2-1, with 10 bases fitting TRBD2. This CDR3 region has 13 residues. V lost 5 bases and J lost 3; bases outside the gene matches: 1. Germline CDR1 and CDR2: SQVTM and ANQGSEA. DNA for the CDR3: TGCAGCGTTACTAGCGGGGACTACAATGAGCAGTTCTTC. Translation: CSVTSGDYNEQFF.

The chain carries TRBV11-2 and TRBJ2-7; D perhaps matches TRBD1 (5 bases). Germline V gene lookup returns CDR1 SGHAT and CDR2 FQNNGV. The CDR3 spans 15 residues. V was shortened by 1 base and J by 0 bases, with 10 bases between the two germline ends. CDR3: CASSLGQGASYEQYF. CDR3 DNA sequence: TGTGCCAGCAGCTTAGGGCAGGGTGCCTCCTACGAGCAGTACTTC. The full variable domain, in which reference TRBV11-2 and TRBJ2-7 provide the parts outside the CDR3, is EAGVAQSPRYKIIEKRQSVAFWCNPISGHATLYWYQQILGQGPKLLIQFQNNGVVDDSQLPKDRFSAERLKGVDSTLKIQPAKLEDSAVYLCASSLGQGASYEQYFGPGTRLTVT.

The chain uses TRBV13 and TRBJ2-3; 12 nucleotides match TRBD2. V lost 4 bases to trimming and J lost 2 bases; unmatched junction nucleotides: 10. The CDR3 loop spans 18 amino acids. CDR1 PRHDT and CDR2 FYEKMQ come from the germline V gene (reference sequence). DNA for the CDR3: TGTGCCAGCAGCTATCGACTAGCGGGGGTTACCTCCACAGATACGCAGTATTTT. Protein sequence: CASSYRLAGVTSTDTQYF.

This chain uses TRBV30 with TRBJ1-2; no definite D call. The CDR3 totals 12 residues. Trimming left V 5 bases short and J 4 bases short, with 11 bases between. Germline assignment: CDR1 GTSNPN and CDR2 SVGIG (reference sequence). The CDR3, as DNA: TGTGCCTGGTCGCAAAGCGGCTATGGCTACACCTTC. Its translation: CAWSQSGYGYTF.

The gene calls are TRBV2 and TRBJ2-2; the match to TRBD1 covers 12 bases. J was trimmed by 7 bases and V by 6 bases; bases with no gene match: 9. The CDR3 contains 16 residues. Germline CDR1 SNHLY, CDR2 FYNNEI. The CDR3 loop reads CASSGTGGFLGGELFF. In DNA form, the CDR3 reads TGTGCCAGCAGCGGGACAGGGGGCTTTTTAGGCGGGGAGCTGTTTTTT.

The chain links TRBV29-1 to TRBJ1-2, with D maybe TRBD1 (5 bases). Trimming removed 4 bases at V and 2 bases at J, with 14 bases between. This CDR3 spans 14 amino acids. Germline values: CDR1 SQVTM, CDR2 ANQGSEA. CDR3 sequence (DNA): TGCAGCGTTGCCAGGGATAGGTCAAACTATGGCTACACCTTC. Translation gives CSVARDRSNYGYTF.

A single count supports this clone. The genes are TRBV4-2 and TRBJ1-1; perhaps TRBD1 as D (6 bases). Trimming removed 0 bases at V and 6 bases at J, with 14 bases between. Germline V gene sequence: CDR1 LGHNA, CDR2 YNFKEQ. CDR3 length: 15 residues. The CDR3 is CASSQETGGWAEAFF. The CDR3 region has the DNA TGTGCCAGCAGCCAAGAGACGGGGGGCTGGGCTGAAGCTTTCTTT.

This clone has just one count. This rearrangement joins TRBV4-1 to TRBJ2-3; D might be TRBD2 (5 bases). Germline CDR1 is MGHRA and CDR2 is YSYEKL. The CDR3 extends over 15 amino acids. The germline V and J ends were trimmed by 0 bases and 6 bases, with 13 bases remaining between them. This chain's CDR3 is CASSQDGRTEDTQYF. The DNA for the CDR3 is TGCGCCAGCAGCCAAGATGGTCGGACTGAGGATACGCAGTATTTT.

The chain's CDR3 is CASHGGGGEKLFF. CDR3 DNA: TGTGCCAGCCACGGGGGAGGGGGTGAAAAACTGTTTTTT. V gene TRBV6-6 combines with J gene TRBJ1-4; possibly TRBD1 for D (6 bases). The CDR3 runs 13 residues. V lost 8 bases to trimming and J lost 7 bases, with 14 bases between them. Germline V gene lookup returns CDR1 MNHNY and CDR2 SVGAGI (reference sequence).

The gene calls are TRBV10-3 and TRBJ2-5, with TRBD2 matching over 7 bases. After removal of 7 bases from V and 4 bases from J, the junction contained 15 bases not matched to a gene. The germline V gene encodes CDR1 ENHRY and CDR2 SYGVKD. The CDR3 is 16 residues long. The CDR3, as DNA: TGTGCCATCACTTCATACGCGGGGGAGTCGAGAGAGACCCAGTACTTC. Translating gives CAITSYAGESRETQYF.

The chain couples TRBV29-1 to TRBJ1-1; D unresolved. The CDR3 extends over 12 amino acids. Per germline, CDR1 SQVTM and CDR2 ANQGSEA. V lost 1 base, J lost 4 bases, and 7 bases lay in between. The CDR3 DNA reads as TGCAGCGTTGAAGTTGCACTCACTGAAGCTTTCTTT. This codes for CSVEVALTEAFF.

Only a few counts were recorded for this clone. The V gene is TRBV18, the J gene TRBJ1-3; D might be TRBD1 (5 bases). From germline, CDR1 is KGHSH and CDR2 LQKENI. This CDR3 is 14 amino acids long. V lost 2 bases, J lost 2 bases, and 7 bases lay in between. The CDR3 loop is CASSPSRAGNTIYF. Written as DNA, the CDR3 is TGTGCCAGCTCACCATCCAGGGCTGGAAACACCATATATTTT.

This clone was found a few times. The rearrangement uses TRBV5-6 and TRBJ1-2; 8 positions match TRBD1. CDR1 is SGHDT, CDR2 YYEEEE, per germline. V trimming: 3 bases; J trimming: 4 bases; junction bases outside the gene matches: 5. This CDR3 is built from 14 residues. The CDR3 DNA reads TGTGCCAGCAGCTCGACGACAGGGGTCTATGGCTACACCTTC. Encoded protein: CASSSTTGVYGYTF.

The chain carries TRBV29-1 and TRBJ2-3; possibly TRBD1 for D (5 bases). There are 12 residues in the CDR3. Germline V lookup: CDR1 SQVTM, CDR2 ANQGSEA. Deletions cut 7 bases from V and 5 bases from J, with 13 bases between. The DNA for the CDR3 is TGCAGCGCACGACAGCCGGGAGATACGCAGTATTTT. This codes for CSARQPGDTQYF.

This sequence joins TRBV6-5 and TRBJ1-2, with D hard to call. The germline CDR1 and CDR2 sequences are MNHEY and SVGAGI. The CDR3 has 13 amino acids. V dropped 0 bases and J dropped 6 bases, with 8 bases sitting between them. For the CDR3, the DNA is TGTGCCAGCAGTTACTCCCCCAGGAATGGCTACACCTTC. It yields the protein CASSYSPRNGYTF.

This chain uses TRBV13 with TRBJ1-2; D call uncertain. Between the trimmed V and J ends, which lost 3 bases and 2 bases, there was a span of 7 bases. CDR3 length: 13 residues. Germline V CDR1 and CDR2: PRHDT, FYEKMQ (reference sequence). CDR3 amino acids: CASSFRENYGYTF. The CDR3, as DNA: TGTGCCAGCAGCTTTCGGGAAAACTATGGCTACACCTTC.

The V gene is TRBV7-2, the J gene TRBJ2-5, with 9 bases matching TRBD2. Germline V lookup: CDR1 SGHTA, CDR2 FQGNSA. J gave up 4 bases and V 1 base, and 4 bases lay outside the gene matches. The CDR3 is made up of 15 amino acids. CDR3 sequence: CASSLVSSGVETQYF. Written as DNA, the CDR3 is TGTGCCAGCAGCTTAGTTTCTAGCGGGGTAGAGACCCAGTACTTC.

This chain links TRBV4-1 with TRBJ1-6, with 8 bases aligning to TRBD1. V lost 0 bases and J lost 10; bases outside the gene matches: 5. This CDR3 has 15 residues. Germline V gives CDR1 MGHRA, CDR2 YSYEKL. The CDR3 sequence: CASSQDQGARSPLHF. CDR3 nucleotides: TGCGCCAGCAGCCAAGATCAGGGGGCCAGATCACCCCTCCACTTT.

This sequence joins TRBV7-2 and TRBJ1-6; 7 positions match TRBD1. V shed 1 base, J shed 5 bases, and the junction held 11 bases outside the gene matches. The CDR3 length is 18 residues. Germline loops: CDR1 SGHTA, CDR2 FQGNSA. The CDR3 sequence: CASSLGSGGILDNSPLHF. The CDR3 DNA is TGTGCCAGCAGCTTAGGGTCAGGGGGAATTTTAGATAATTCACCCCTCCACTTT.

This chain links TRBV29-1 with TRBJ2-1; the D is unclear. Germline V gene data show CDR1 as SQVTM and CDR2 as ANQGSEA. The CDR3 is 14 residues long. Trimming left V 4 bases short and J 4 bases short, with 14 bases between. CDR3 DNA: TGCAGCGTTGTAGACGGTAGTATTTACAATGAGCAGTTCTTC. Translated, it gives CSVVDGSIYNEQFF.